Listed below are T cell receptor beta chains from one sample, sequenced in a study of blood T cell repertoires in COVID-19. Profiling relied on immunoSEQ multiplex PCR, and the TCRdb table lists in-frame clones only, not all of them. This table has about 33,000 clones, approximately 80% appearing once. The sample consisted of peripheral blood. Every receptor here comes from a man between 65 and 85 years old with acute or convalescent COVID-19. Each CDR3 is given with its conserved first and last residue. D genes are given only for firm matches. Some rows have no size entry. The others give once, few or many, or a class for an expanded clone.

>TRBV5-1|TRBJ2-7|few|TRBD2
CASSSSSGRAIHEQYF
TGCGCCAGCAGCTCCTCTAGCGGGAGGGCCATCCACGAGCAGTACTTC
>TRBV27|TRBJ2-6|few|-
CASSWGAGANVLTF
TGTGCCAGCAGTTGGGGGGCTGGGGCCAACGTCCTGACTTTC
>TRBV18|TRBJ2-1|-|TRBD2
CASSPRTSGIYNEQFF
TGTGCCAGCTCACCAAGGACTAGCGGCATCTACAATGAGCAGTTCTTC
>TRBV6-5|TRBJ1-3|-|-
CASRKEVGNTIYF
TGTGCCAGCAGGAAGGAGGTTGGAAACACCATATATTTT
>TRBV9|TRBJ1-1|-|-
CASSVGGESAEAFF
TGTGCCAGCAGCGTAGGGGGGGAGTCGGCTGAAGCTTTCTTT
>TRBV27|TRBJ2-5|once|TRBD1
CASSPGRRSRGETQYF
TGTGCCAGCAGCCCCGGGCGGCGGTCCAGGGGGGAGACCCAGTACTTC
>TRBV2|TRBJ1-4|few|-
CASKKIQGRDEKLFF
TGTGCCAGCAAGAAGATACAGGGACGAGATGAAAAACTGTTTTTT
>TRBV6-1|TRBJ2-4|-|-
CASSEFHRGIQYF
TGTGCCAGCAGTGAATTTCATAGAGGCATTCAGTACTTC
>TRBV5-1|TRBJ2-7|-|-
CASSFGGSSYEQYF
TGCGCCAGCAGCTTCGGAGGATCCTCCTACGAGCAGTACTTC
>TRBV7-9|TRBJ2-3|once|TRBD2
CASSLASRGAGDTQYF
TGTGCCAGCAGCTTAGCCTCGCGGGGGGCGGGAGATACGCAGTATTTT
>TRBV7-9|TRBJ1-1|-|-
CASSLVGRDTEAFF
TGTGCCAGCAGCTTAGTCGGCAGGGACACTGAAGCTTTCTTT
>TRBV6-5|TRBJ1-6|once|-
CASSFLNSPLHF
TGTGCCAGCAGTTTCCTCAATTCACCCCTCCACTTT
>TRBV7-2|TRBJ1-2|few|TRBD1
CASSPYSGTGVGYTF
TGTGCCAGCAGCCCATATTCCGGGACAGGGGTCGGCTACACCTTC
>TRBV6-1|TRBJ1-2|-|-
CASSEWGGRRDYGYTF
TGTGCCAGCAGTGAATGGGGGGGGCGGAGGGACTATGGCTACACCTTC
>TRBV14|TRBJ2-3|-|-
CASSPWESTDTQYF
TGTGCCAGCAGCCCATGGGAGTCCACAGATACGCAGTATTTT
>TRBV14|TRBJ1-2|-|TRBD1
CASSRDRGLYGYTF
TGTGCCAGCAGCCGGGACAGGGGGCTTTATGGCTACACCTTC
>TRBV4-1|TRBJ1-6|-|-
CASSLDRINSPLHF
TGCGCCAGCAGCCTCGACAGGATTAATTCACCCCTCCACTTT
>TRBV28|TRBJ1-2|-|TRBD1
CASSLSAQQGVYGYTF
TGTGCCAGCAGTTTATCCGCGCAGCAGGGGGTCTATGGCTACACCTTC
>TRBV6-5|TRBJ2-7|-|-
CASSPRQGLSYEQYF
TGTGCCTCCTCCCCGCGGCAGGGACTCTCCTACGAGCAGTACTTC
>TRBV28|TRBJ1-1|-|-
CASFYRGGGTEAFF
TGTGCCAGTTTTTACCGAGGGGGGGGGACTGAAGCTTTCTTT
>TRBV10-3|TRBJ1-1|-|TRBD1
CAISDRGWNTEAFF
TGTGCCATCAGCGACAGGGGTTGGAACACTGAAGCTTTCTTT
>TRBV5-1|TRBJ2-7|-|-
CASSSGSGSGEQYF
TGCGCCAGCAGCTCGGGCAGCGGCTCGGGGGAGCAGTACTTC
>TRBV18|TRBJ1-1|-|-
CASSPNSKIVSNTEAFF
TGTGCCAGCTCACCAAATTCCAAGATAGTTTCGAACACTGAAGCTTTCTTT
>TRBV2|TRBJ1-5|-|TRBD1
CASSVGQLNQPQHF
TGTGCCAGCAGTGTGGGACAGCTAAATCAGCCCCAGCATTTT
>TRBV2|TRBJ2-7|few|TRBD1
CASSGRTTGGRREQYF
TGTGCCAGCAGTGGGCGGACGACAGGGGGTAGGCGCGAGCAGTACTTC
>TRBV18|TRBJ1-2|once|TRBD1
CASSPPGQGAGGYTF
TGTGCCAGCTCACCACCGGGTCAGGGGGCAGGCGGCTACACCTTC
>TRBV11-3|TRBJ1-1|-|-
CASSLTRNTEAFF
TGTGCCAGCAGCTTAACCAGGAACACTGAAGCTTTCTTT
>TRBV4-3|TRBJ1-1|-|-
CASSQDPMGGLTEAFF
TGCGCCAGCAGCCAAGATCCGATGGGGGGGCTGACTGAAGCTTTCTTT
>TRBV19|TRBJ1-2|few|-
CASAAPYTGNYGYTF
TGTGCCAGTGCAGCCCCATACACGGGAAACTATGGCTACACCTTC
>TRBV9|TRBJ2-7|-|-
CASSPEGRDGGYEQYF
TGTGCCAGCAGCCCGGAGGGCAGGGATGGAGGGTACGAGCAGTACTTC
>TRBV29-1|TRBJ1-2|-|-
CSVEMGAAGYTF
TGCAGCGTTGAGATGGGGGCAGCTGGCTACACCTTC
>TRBV6-2/TRBV6-3|TRBJ2-2|-|-
CASSRRTVTTGELFF
TGTGCCAGCAGTCGACGGACAGTAACCACCGGGGAGCTGTTTTTT
>TRBV18|TRBJ1-4|-|-
CASSPMAGEKLFF
TGTGCCAGCTCACCAATGGCGGGTGAAAAACTGTTTTTT
>TRBV3-1/TRBV3-2|TRBJ1-2|-|-
CASSQSPFRISNYGYTF
TGTGCCAGCAGCCAATCACCGTTCAGGATTTCTAACTATGGCTACACCTTC
>TRBV5-6|TRBJ2-1|-|-
CASSSRKSGTGYNEQFF
TGTGCCAGCAGCTCCCGGAAAAGCGGGACAGGCTACAATGAGCAGTTCTTC